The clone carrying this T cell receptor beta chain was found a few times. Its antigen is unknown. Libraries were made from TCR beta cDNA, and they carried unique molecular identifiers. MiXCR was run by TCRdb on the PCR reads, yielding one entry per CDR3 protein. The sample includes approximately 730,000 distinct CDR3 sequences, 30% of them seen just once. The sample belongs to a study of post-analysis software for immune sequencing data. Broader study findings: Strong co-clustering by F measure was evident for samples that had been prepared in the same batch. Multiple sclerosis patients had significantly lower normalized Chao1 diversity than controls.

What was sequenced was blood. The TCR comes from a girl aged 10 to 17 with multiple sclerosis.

CDR3 coding DNA: TGCAGCGTTCCACGGGGAGGGAACCCCTCCGAGCAGTACTTC. Residues: CSVPRGGNPSEQYF. This chain connects TRBV29-1 to TRBJ2-7, with 7 nucleotides matching TRBD2. CDR3 length equals 14 residues. With V trimmed by 5 bases and J by 6 bases, 13 bases remained unmatched. Germline CDR1 is SQVTM and CDR2 is ANQGSEA.